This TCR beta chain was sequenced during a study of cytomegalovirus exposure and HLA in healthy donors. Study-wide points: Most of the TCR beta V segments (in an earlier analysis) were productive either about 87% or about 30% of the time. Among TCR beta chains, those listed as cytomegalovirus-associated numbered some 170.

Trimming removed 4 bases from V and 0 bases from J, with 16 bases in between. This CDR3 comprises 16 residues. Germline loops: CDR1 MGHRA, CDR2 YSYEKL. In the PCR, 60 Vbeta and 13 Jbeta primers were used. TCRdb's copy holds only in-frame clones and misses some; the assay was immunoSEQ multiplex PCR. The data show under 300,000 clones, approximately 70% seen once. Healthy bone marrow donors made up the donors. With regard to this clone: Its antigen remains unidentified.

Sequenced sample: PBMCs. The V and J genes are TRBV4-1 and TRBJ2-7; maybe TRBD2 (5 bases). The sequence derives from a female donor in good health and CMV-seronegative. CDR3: CASSRSRTASSYEQYF. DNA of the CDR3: TGCGCCAGCAGCCGATCGAGGACTGCAAGCTCCTACGAGCAGTACTTC.